This TCR beta chain was recovered during a study of cytomegalovirus exposure and HLA in healthy donors. Study findings and constraints: The classifier reportedly diagnosed cytomegalovirus status with high specificity and sensitivity. In the roughly 120 validation repertoires, a later analysis found that first-cohort TCR clusters tended to co-occur.

Note on this clone: Its cognate antigen is unknown.

The assay was immunoSEQ multiplex PCR, and TCRdb's table has in-frame clones only and misses some. The profile covers some 67,000 clones, with approximately 94% appearing a single time and roughly 0.94% taken by the ten largest. CDR1 and CDR2 from the germline V gene are LNHDA and SQIVND (reference sequence). The CDR3 has 13 residues. Losses at the gene ends were 8 bases for V and 9 bases for J; bases not matched to a gene: 12. V is TRBV19 and J is TRBJ2-5; 7 nucleotides match TRBD2. The sample consisted of PBMCs. This TCR was sampled from a woman under 30 in good health and CMV-seronegative. Here the CDR3 reads CASGTNPPVAQYF. The CDR3 DNA sequence: TGTGCCAGTGGGACTAACCCCCCGGTGGCCCAGTACTTC.